This T cell receptor beta chain was retrieved from a study of molecular identifiers for immune sequencing clone quantification. As for the study in general: Four portions were sequenced after RNA from around 20,000 or 100,000 naive CD8 cells was split five ways in replicates. Study-level results: The study reportedly detected spiked Jurkat TCR RNA from one cell among approximately 1 million naive cells.

In TCRdb, the PCR reads were re-called with MiXCR into one record per CDR3 protein. The table lists around 460,000 distinct CDR3 sequences, less than 30% of them singletons, with 0.7% to 0.9% in the top ten. The table lists this clonotype with many counts. Its target is not known. The CDR3 runs 15 residues. V lost 4 bases to trimming and J lost 6 bases; unmatched junction nucleotides: 10. Germline-derived CDR1 and CDR2 are PRHDT and FYEKMQ (reference sequence). The sequence derives from a human donor in good health. Some libraries in this study had Jurkat cell RNA spiked in. Sequenced sample: naive CD8+ T cells from blood, with Jurkat cell RNA spiked in. Specified subset: FACS-sorted CD8+CD4-CCR7+CD45RA+ naive T cells. The V call is TRBV13, the J call TRBJ2-3; 7 bases match TRBD2. The CDR3 spells CASSSPGGFVDTQYF. The CDR3, as DNA: TGTGCCAGCAGCTCACCGGGGGGTTTCGTGGATACGCAGTATTTT.